This T cell receptor (beta chain) was retrieved from a study of PD-1 blockade in classical Hodgkin lymphoma. Every one of the patients relapsed after autologous stem cell transplantation (brentuximab vedotin exposure was variable). Germline CDR1 and CDR2: SGHDT and YYEEEE. V was shortened by 0 bases and J by 3 bases, with 9 bases between the two germline ends. CDR3 length: 15 residues. This clone was detected once. Method: immunoSEQ multiplex PCR; TCRdb's copy keeps in-frame clones and lacks some. The sample lists approximately 84,000 clones; around 90% were seen once. The sequencing here drew on peripheral blood mononuclear cells (PBMCs), taken at baseline. V is TRBV5-6 and J is TRBJ1-4, with a weak D call TRBD1 (6 bases). The source is a human donor with classical Hodgkin lymphoma. This chain's CDR3 is CASSLVTGPNEKLFF. CDR3 coding DNA: TGTGCCAGCAGCTTGGTCACAGGGCCTAATGAAAAACTGTTTTTT.